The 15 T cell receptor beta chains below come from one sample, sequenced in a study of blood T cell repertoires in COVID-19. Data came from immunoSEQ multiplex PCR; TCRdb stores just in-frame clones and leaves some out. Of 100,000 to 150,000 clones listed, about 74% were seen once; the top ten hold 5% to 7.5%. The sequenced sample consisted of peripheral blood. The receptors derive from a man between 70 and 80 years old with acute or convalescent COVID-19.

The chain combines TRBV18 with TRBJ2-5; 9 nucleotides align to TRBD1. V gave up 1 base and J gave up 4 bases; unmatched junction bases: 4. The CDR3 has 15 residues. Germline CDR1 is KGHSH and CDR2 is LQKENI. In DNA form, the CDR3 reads TGTGCCAGCTCACCACTGGGACAGGGAATAGAGACCCAGTACTTC. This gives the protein CASSPLGQGIETQYF.

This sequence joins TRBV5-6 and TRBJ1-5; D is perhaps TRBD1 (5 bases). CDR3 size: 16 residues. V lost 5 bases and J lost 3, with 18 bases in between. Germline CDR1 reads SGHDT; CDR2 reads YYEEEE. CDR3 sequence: CASSWGGVLDNQPQHF. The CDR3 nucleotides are TGTGCCAGCAGTTGGGGCGGGGTGTTGGACAATCAGCCCCAGCATTTT. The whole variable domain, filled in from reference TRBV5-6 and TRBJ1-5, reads DAGVTQSPTHLIKTRGQQVTLRCSPKSGHDTVSWYQQALGQGPQFIFQYYEEEERQRGNFPDRFSGHQFPNYSSELNVNALLLGDSALYLCASSWGGVLDNQPQHFGDGTRLSIL.

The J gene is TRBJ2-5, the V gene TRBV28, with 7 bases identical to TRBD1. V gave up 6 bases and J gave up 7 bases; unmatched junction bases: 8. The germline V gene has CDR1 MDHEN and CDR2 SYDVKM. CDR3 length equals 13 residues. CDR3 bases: TGTGCCAGCAGAAAACAGGGGAGTGGGACCCAGTACTTC. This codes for CASRKQGSGTQYF.

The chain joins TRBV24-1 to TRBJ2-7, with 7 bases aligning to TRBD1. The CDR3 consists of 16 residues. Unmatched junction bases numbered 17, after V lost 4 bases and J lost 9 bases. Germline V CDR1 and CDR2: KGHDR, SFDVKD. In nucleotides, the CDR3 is TGTGCCACCAGTGACCCCAGACAGGGCCCCCTTGGGGGGCAGTACTTC. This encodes CATSDPRQGPLGGQYF.

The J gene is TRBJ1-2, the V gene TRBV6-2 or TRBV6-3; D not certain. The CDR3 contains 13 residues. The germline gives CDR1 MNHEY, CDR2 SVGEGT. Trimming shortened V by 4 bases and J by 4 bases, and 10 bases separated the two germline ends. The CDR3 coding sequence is TGTGCCAGCAGTTCTGGGCAGTTCTATGGCTACACCTTC. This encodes CASSSGQFYGYTF.

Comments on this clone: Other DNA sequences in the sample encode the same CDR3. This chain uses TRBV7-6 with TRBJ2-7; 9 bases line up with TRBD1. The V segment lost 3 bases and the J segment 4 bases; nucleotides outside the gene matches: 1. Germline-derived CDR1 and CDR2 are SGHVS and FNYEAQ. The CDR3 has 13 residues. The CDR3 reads CASSLGTGYEQYF. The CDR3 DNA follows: TGTGCCAGCAGCTTGGGGACAGGGTACGAGCAGTACTTC.

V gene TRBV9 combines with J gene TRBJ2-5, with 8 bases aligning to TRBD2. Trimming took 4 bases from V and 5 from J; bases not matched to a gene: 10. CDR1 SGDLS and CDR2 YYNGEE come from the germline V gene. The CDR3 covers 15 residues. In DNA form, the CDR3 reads TGTGCCAGCAGCTATCGAGCGGGAGATAGGGAGACCCAGTACTTC. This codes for CASSYRAGDRETQYF.

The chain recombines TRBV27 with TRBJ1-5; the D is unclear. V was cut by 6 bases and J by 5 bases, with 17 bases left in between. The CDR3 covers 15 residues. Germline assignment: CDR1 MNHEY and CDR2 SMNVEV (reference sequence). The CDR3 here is CASRPTEGRDQPQHF. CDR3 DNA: TGTGCCAGCAGGCCTACCGAGGGAAGGGATCAGCCCCAGCATTTT.

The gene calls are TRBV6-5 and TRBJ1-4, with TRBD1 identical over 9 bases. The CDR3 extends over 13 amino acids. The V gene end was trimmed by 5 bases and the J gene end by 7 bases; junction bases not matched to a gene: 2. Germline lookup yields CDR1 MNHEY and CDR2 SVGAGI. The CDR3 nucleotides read TGTGCCAGCAGTCAGGACAGGGGTGAAAAACTGTTTTTT. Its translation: CASSQDRGEKLFF.

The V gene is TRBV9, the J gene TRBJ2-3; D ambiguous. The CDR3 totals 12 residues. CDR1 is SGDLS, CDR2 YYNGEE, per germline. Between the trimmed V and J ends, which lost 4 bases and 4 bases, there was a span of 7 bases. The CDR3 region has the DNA TGTGCCAGCAGCCTTAACTCAGATACGCAGTATTTT. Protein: CASSLNSDTQYF.

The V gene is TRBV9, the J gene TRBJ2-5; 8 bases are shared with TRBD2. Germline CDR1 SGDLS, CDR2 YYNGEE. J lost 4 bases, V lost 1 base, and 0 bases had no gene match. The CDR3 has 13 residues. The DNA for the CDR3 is TGTGCCAGCAGCGTACTAGCGGGAGAGACCCAGTACTTC. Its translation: CASSVLAGETQYF.

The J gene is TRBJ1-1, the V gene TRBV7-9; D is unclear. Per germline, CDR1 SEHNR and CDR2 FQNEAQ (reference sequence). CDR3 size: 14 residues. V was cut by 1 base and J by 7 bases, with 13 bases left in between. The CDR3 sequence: CASSLVGGRSEAFF. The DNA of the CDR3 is TGTGCCAGCAGCTTAGTGGGAGGAAGGAGTGAAGCTTTCTTT.

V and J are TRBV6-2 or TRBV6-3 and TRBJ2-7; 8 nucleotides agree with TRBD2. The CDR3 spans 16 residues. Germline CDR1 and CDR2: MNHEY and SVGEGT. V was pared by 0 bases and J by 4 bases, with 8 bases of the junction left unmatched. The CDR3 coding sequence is TGTGCCAGCAGTTACTCGGGCAGCGGGGGAGGTTACGAGCAGTACTTC. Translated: CASSYSGSGGGYEQYF.

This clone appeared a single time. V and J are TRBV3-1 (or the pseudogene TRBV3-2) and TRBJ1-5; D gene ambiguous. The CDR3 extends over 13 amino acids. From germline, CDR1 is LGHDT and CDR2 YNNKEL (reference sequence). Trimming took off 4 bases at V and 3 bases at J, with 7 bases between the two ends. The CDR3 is CASSLEYNQPQHF. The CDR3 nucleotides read TGTGCCAGCAGCCTGGAGTACAATCAGCCCCAGCATTTT.

CDR3 sequence (DNA): TGTGCCAGCAGTGAAGATGGATTCGGGAATCAGCCCCAGCATTTT. Translation gives CASSEDGFGNQPQHF. The chain employs TRBV2 and TRBJ1-5; D is unclear. With 1 base removed from V and 4 bases from J, the gap between germline ends came to 11 bases. The CDR3 is 15 amino acids. Germline V gene data show CDR1 as SNHLY and CDR2 as FYNNEI.